This T cell receptor (beta chain) was identified during a study of blood T cell repertoires in COVID-19. Enrollment of patients from Seattle took place during active infection, with longitudinal follow-up. Method: immunoSEQ multiplex PCR; TCRdb's copy keeps in-frame clones and lacks some. The data contain hundreds of thousands of clones, around 90% of them singletons. The CDR3 spans 17 residues. Germline-derived CDR1 and CDR2 are SEHNR and FQNEAQ (reference sequence). The germline V and J ends were trimmed by 1 base and 1 base, with 14 bases remaining between them. This clone was counted a single time.

The sequence was obtained from a man in his sixties with COVID-19, enrolled during active disease. V and J are TRBV7-9 and TRBJ2-1; no reliable D call. The sequencing sample was made of peripheral blood. In DNA, the CDR3 is TGTGCCAGCAGCTTAGGTAGCCCCCCGGCTTCCTACAATGAGCAGTTCTTC. Translating it yields CASSLGSPPASYNEQFF.